The 8 T cell receptor beta chains reported below all come from one sample, sequenced in a study of blood T cell repertoires in COVID-19 (dated by TCRdb to the early 2020s). The method behind the library was the immunoSEQ multiplex PCR assay. As stored in TCRdb, this immuneACCESS dataset retains in-frame rearrangements with V and J assigned. A fraction of the clones does not appear; measured against another copy, unresolved V genes explain less than half of the discrepancy, and the remainder lacks a known reason. In all, the sample holds 150,000 to 200,000 clones, and about 74% of those were seen once. The ten largest clones add up to 3% of the sample. Sequencing used peripheral blood. The receptors originated from a woman older than 75 with acute or convalescent COVID-19.

The chain is built from TRBV11-3 and TRBJ1-1; D not certain. Germline CDR1 SGHNT, CDR2 YENEEA. This CDR3 is built from 13 residues. V lost 5 bases to trimming and J lost 0 bases, with 7 bases between them. CDR3 DNA sequence: TGTGCCAGCAGCCCGACACTGAACACTGAAGCTTTCTTT. It translates to CASSPTLNTEAFF.

The genes are TRBV27 and TRBJ2-1; TRBD1 aligns across 10 bases. CDR3 length: 15 residues. Per the germline V gene, CDR1 is MNHEY and CDR2 is SMNVEV (reference sequence). V trimming: 8 bases; J trimming: 2 bases; junction bases outside the gene matches: 6. CDR3 residues: CASWAGQGPYNEQFF. The CDR3 nucleotides are TGTGCCAGCTGGGCGGGACAGGGGCCCTACAATGAGCAGTTCTTC.

The V call is TRBV20-1, the J call TRBJ2-5, with TRBD2 identical over 8 bases. The trim removed 3 bases at V and 5 bases at J, leaving 8 bases unmatched. The CDR3 consists of 14 residues. CDR1 is DFQATT, CDR2 SNEGSKA, per germline (reference sequence). The chain's CDR3 is CSASLISGSETQYF. CDR3 nucleotide sequence: TGCAGTGCTAGTCTTATCAGCGGGAGCGAGACCCAGTACTTC.

The chain uses TRBV6-1 and TRBJ2-1; weak D call: TRBD1 (5 bases). The germline V gene encodes CDR1 MNHNS and CDR2 SASEGT. The ends were cut back, 2 bases at V and 6 bases at J, with 20 bases in the middle. This CDR3 region has 17 residues. The chain's CDR3 is CASSEQDGQGWINEQFF. The CDR3 DNA reads TGTGCCAGCAGTGAACAGGACGGGCAGGGATGGATCAATGAGCAGTTCTTC.

This chain joins TRBV28 and TRBJ1-2, with D possibly being TRBD1 (5 bases). CDR1 is MDHEN, CDR2 SYDVKM, per germline. The CDR3 loop spans 16 amino acids. V shed 3 bases and J shed 4 bases, with 18 bases lying between them. Here the CDR3 reads CASSFPHIGGGYGYTF. In DNA form, the CDR3 reads TGTGCCAGCAGTTTCCCCCACATTGGGGGGGGCTATGGCTACACCTTC.

The V and J genes are TRBV5-8 and TRBJ1-5; 12 bases match TRBD1. CDR1 is SGHTS, CDR2 YDEGEE, per germline. The length of the CDR3 is 16 residues. The J segment lost 8 bases and the V segment lost 4 bases, leaving 10 bases of the junction unmatched. CDR3: CASSPGQGAHKEPQHF. The CDR3 region has the DNA TGTGCCAGCAGCCCGGGACAGGGGGCGCATAAAGAGCCCCAGCATTTT.

This clone was recorded once. The same CDR3 also results from other DNA sequences found in this sample. V and J are TRBV19 and TRBJ1-1; D might be TRBD1 (6 bases). The germline V gene has CDR1 LNHDA and CDR2 SQIVND (reference sequence). The CDR3 contains 13 residues. V gave up 6 bases and J gave up 1 base, with 9 bases separating them. The CDR3 nucleotides are TGTGCCAGTAGAGAGACAGGGAACACTGAAGCTTTCTTT. It specifies CASRETGNTEAFF.

This clone showed up just a few times. J is TRBJ2-1 and V is TRBV4-2; 11 bases align to TRBD2. With 0 bases clipped from V and 4 bases from J, the junction kept 5 bases outside the gene matches. The CDR3 covers 17 residues. Germline CDR1 and CDR2: LGHNA and YNFKEQ. CDR3 protein: CASSQDPLAGGYNEQFF. The CDR3, as DNA: TGTGCCAGCAGCCAAGATCCGCTAGCGGGAGGATACAATGAGCAGTTCTTC.